The clone carrying this TCR beta chain was picked up a small number of times. Its antigen is not identified. The data are from a study of beta chain features in type 1 diabetes. Germline lookup yields CDR1 SGHTA and CDR2 FQGNSA. This CDR3 is 16 amino acids long. Trimming cost V 4 bases and J 2 bases; bases outside gene matches: 11. Study observations and caveats: All four CD4+ subsets from Type 1 diabetes patients carried moderately but significantly shorter TCRB CDR3s.

The investigators reverse transcribed all of the isolated RNA, so they sequenced expressed TCRB transcripts. Generated by immunoSEQ multiplex PCR, the TCRdb table keeps only in-frame clones and is missing some. The repertoire has hundreds of thousands of clones, over 11% of them found once; the top ten carry roughly 0.04%. The specimen sequenced was naive CD4+ T cells from blood. The chain is built from TRBV7-2 and TRBJ2-7; 7 bases align to TRBD2. This TCR came from a man younger than 35 with type 1 diabetes. The CDR3 sequence: CASSYAGGKSPYEQYF. DNA of the CDR3: TGTGCCAGCAGCTACGCCGGGGGGAAGTCTCCCTACGAGCAGTACTTC.